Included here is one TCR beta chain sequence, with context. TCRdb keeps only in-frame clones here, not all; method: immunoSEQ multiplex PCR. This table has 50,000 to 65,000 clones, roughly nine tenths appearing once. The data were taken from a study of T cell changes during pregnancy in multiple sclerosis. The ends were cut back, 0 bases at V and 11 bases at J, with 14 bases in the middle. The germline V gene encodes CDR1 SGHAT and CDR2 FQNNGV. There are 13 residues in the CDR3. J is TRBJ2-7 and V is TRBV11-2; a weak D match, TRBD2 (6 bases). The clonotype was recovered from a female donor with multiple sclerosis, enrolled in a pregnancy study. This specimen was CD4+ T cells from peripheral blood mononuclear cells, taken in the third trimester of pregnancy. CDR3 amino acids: CASSLDRRGREYF. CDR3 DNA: TGTGCCAGCAGCTTAGATCGGAGGGGCCGAGAGTACTTC.